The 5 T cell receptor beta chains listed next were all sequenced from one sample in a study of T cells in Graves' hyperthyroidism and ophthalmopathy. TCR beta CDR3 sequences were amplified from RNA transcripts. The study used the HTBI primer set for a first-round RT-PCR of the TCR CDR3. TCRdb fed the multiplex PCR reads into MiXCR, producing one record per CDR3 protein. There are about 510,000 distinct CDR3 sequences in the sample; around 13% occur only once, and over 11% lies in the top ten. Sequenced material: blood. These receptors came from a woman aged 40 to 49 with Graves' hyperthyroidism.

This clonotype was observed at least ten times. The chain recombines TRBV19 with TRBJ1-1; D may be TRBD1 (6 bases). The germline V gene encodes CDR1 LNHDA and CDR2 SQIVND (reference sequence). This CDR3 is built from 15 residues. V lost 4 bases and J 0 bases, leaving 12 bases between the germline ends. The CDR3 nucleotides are TGTGCCAGTAGTACAGTACAGGGTCTGAACACTGAAGCTTTCTTT. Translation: CASSTVQGLNTEAFF.

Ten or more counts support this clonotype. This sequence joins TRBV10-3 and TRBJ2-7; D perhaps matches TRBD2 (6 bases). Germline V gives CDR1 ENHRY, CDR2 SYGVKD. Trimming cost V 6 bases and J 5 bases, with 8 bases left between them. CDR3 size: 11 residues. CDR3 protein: CAIRRGDEQYF. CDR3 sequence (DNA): TGTGCCATCAGGCGCGGGGACGAGCAGTACTTC.

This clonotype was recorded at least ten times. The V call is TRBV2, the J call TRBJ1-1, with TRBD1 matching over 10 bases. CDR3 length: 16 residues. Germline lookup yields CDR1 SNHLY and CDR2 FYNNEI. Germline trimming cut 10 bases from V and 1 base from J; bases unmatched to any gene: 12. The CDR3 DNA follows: TGTGCCATCATCACCGGGACAGGGGCCCAGAACACTGAAGCTTTCTTT. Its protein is CAIITGTGAQNTEAFF.

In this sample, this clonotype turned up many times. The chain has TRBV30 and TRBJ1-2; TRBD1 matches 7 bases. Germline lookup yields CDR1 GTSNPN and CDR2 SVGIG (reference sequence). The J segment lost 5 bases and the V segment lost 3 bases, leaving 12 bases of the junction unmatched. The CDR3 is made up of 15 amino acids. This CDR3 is CAWSHSDRVWYGYTF. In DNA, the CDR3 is TGTGCCTGGAGCCATTCAGACAGGGTCTGGTATGGCTACACCTTC.

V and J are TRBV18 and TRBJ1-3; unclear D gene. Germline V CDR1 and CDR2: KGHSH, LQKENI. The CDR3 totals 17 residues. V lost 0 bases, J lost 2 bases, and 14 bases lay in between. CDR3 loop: CASSPPLTATAGNTIYF. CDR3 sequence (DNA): TGTGCCAGCTCACCACCATTGACGGCGACGGCTGGAAACACCATATATTTT. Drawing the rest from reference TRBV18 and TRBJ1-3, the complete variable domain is NAGVMQNPRHLVRRRGQEARLRCSPMKGHSHVYWYRQLPEEGLKFMVYLQKENIIDESGMPKERFSAEFPKEGPSILRIQQVVRGDSAAYFCASSPPLTATAGNTIYFGEGSWLTVV.